The entry that follows covers one T cell receptor beta chain sequence. This specimen belongs to a study of blood T cell repertoires in COVID-19. Germline V gene data show CDR1 as GTSNPN and CDR2 as SVGIG (reference sequence). The ends were cut back, 3 bases at V and 3 bases at J, with 21 bases in the middle. CDR3 length equals 17 residues. The assay was immunoSEQ multiplex PCR, and TCRdb's table has in-frame clones only and misses some. Among around 63,000 clones listed, 80% to 90% were seen once. This TCR was sampled from a woman aged 55-70 years with COVID-19, enrolled during active disease. The rearrangement uses TRBV30 and TRBJ2-4; TRBD1 might be the D (6 bases). Sequencing used peripheral blood. DNA for the CDR3: TGTGCCTGGAGACCTTACACAGGGTGGGGCGGCAAAAACATTCAGTACTTC. Translation gives CAWRPYTGWGGKNIQYF.